This passage covers 12 T cell receptor beta chains from one sample sequenced in a study of T cells in Graves' hyperthyroidism and ophthalmopathy. RNA transcripts provided the source from which TCR beta CDR3 regions were amplified. The HTBI primer set served for first-round RT-PCR of the TCR CDR3. TCRdb re-called the multiplex PCR reads through MiXCR, storing one row per CDR3 protein. The table shows hundreds of thousands of distinct CDR3 sequences, with approximately 14% occurring only once. The sequenced material came from blood. The source of these receptors is a man aged 18-30 years with Graves' ophthalmopathy.

This clonotype was found many times. The chain employs TRBV24-1 and TRBJ2-3; D is possibly TRBD2 (5 bases). The CDR3 contains 15 residues. V shed 9 bases and J shed 2 bases, with 17 bases lying between them. CDR1 KGHDR and CDR2 SFDVKD come from the germline V gene. The CDR3 is CATGRGSHHTDTQYF. The CDR3 nucleotides are TGTGCCACCGGGAGAGGATCGCATCACACAGATACGCAGTATTTT.

This clonotype was picked up a small number of times. This sequence joins TRBV19 and TRBJ1-5; D uncertain. Germline V gene data show CDR1 as LNHDA and CDR2 as SQIVND (reference sequence). Trimming took off 3 bases at V and 4 bases at J, with 7 bases between the two ends. The CDR3 has 13 amino acids. The CDR3 spells CASSIWENQPQHF. Written as DNA, the CDR3 is TGTGCCAGTAGTATCTGGGAGAATCAGCCCCAGCATTTT.

The rearrangement joins TRBV3-1 to TRBJ2-1; D is ambiguous. V was clipped by 5 bases and J by 10 bases, with 9 bases between them. Germline loops: CDR1 LGHDT, CDR2 YNNKEL (reference sequence). This CDR3 contains 11 residues. This CDR3 reads CASSSGVEQFF. The DNA of the CDR3 is TGTGCCAGCAGCTCTGGGGTAGAGCAGTTCTTC.

This clonotype came up a few times. The V and J genes are TRBV5-6 and TRBJ1-5; no reliable D call. From germline, CDR1 is SGHDT and CDR2 YYEEEE. V was cut by 0 bases and J by 0 bases, with 7 bases left in between. This CDR3 has 15 amino acids. The CDR3 region is CASSLGRFSNQPQHF. CDR3 DNA: TGTGCCAGCAGCTTGGGTCGCTTTAGCAATCAGCCCCAGCATTTT.

This clonotype showed up many times. The rearrangement joins TRBV20-1 to TRBJ2-3, with 9 bases that match TRBD2. Germline lookup yields CDR1 DFQATT and CDR2 SNEGSKA (reference sequence). J was trimmed by 2 bases and V by 0 bases; bases with no gene match: 6. CDR3 length: 16 residues. This CDR3 is CSARDRGLAITDTQYF. The CDR3 nucleotides are TGCAGTGCTAGAGATCGGGGACTAGCCATCACAGATACGCAGTATTTT.

This clonotype has a count of ten or more. V usage is TRBV14 and J usage is TRBJ1-1, with D possibly matching TRBD1 (6 bases). The germline CDR1 and CDR2 sequences are SGHDN and FVKESK. This CDR3 comprises 16 residues. V gave up 3 bases and J gave up 5 bases, with 19 bases separating them. CDR3 in amino acids: CASSHQHGQWGTEAFF. The CDR3 nucleotides are TGTGCCAGCAGCCACCAACATGGACAGTGGGGTACTGAAGCTTTCTTT.

There are many counts of this clonotype. The chain is built from TRBV2 and TRBJ2-5; no clear D. V was shortened by 5 bases and J by 4 bases, with 5 bases between the two germline ends. The germline V gene has CDR1 SNHLY and CDR2 FYNNEI. The CDR3 has 11 amino acids. The CDR3 DNA is TGTGCCAGCAGTATGATAGAGACCCAGTACTTC. It specifies CASSMIETQYF. Using reference TRBV2 and TRBJ2-5 for the parts outside the CDR3, the full variable domain is EPEVTQTPSHQVTQMGQEVILRCVPISNHLYFYWYRQILGQKVEFLVSFYNNEISEKSEIFDDQFSVERPDGSNFTLKIRSTKLEDSAMYFCASSMIETQYFGPGTRLLVL.

The gene calls are TRBV3-1 and TRBJ2-7; TRBD1 aligns across 10 bases. The V segment lost 0 bases and the J segment 4 bases; nucleotides outside the gene matches: 6. CDR1 and CDR2 (germline): LGHDT, YNNKEL (reference sequence). This CDR3 is built from 16 residues. The CDR3 nucleotides are TGTGCCAGCAGCCAAGAGACCCGGGACAGGGGTTACGAGCAGTACTTC. It codes for CASSQETRDRGYEQYF.

In this sample, this clonotype turned up a few times. The chain is built from TRBV18 and TRBJ1-4; D remains ambiguous. The length of the CDR3 is 13 residues. The germline gives CDR1 KGHSH, CDR2 LQKENI. V was trimmed by 2 bases and J by 7 bases, leaving 8 bases between them. The CDR3 nucleotides are TGTGCCAGCTCACCAAGGTGGGGTGAAAAACTGTTTTTT. This gives the protein CASSPRWGEKLFF.

Only a few counts were recorded for this clonotype. J is TRBJ2-2 and V is TRBV14; TRBD1 matches at 7 bases. CDR3 length equals 15 residues. Germline CDR1 is SGHDN and CDR2 is FVKESK. The V gene end was trimmed by 1 base and the J gene end by 6 bases; junction bases not matched to a gene: 5. The CDR3 bases are TGTGCCAGCAGCCAAGGGGGACAGCGAGCCGGGGAGCTGTTTTTT. Amino acids: CASSQGGQRAGELFF.

About this clonotype itself: This may be a read error, as it is one base from a much larger clone. Here the CDR3 omits its conserved ending phenylalanine or tryptophan, so a read error is the likely source. The DNA for the CDR3 is TGCAGTGCTAGCAAGGGGGGATCTGGGGCCAACGTCCTGACTTCC. Translating gives CSASKGGSGANVLTS. The chain recombines TRBV20-1 with TRBJ2-6, with D perhaps given as TRBD1 or TRBD2 (6 bases each). Germline CDR1 DFQATT, CDR2 SNEGSKA (reference sequence). V lost 3 bases, J lost 1 base, and 10 bases lay in between. The CDR3 contains 15 residues.

The chain joins TRBV29-1 to TRBJ2-6, with 11 bases identical to TRBD1. The CDR3 has 16 amino acids. Unmatched junction bases numbered 8, after V lost 8 bases and J lost 2 bases. Germline CDR1 SQVTM, CDR2 ANQGSEA. In DNA, the CDR3 is TGCAGCCCGGACCGGGACAGGGGGACTGGGGCCAACGTCCTGACTTTC. Protein sequence: CSPDRDRGTGANVLTF.